The 20 T cell receptor beta chains below come from one sample, sequenced in a study of control samples from healthy donors and cancer patients. Clones were read by immunoSEQ multiplex PCR, and TCRdb kept only the in-frame ones, dropping some. The data hold approximately 20,000 clones, with around 80% observed a single time. Material: PBMCs. The receptor source for this set is a man in his 60s with colorectal cancer.

This rearrangement joins TRBV6-1 to TRBJ1-1; D possibly corresponds to TRBD1 (6 bases). The CDR3 spans 15 residues. The germline CDR1 and CDR2 sequences are MNHNS and SASEGT. V was shortened by 2 bases and J by 5 bases, with 15 bases between the two germline ends. CDR3 residues: CASSEPGVRRTEAFF. The DNA of the CDR3 is TGTGCCAGCAGTGAACCAGGGGTAAGGCGGACTGAAGCTTTCTTT.

The chain employs TRBV10-3 and TRBJ1-2; the D gene is possibly TRBD1 (5 bases). The CDR3 is 15 amino acids. The germline gives CDR1 ENHRY, CDR2 SYGVKD. Trimming took 10 bases from V and 10 from J, leaving 28 bases between them. The CDR3 here is CATTVEGDGFMDYTF. CDR3 DNA: TGTGCCACCACAGTGGAAGGGGACGGATTCATGGACTACACCTTC.

J is TRBJ2-2 and V is TRBV11-2, with 7 bases fitting TRBD2. The CDR3 loop spans 15 amino acids. The V segment lost 6 bases and the J segment 4 bases; nucleotides outside the gene matches: 8. Germline V gene lookup returns CDR1 SGHAT and CDR2 FQNNGV. The chain's CDR3 is CASSMIAGLTGELFF. The DNA of the CDR3 is TGTGCCAGCAGTATGATAGCGGGCCTCACCGGGGAGCTGTTTTTT. Full variable domain (remainder filled in from reference TRBV11-2 and TRBJ2-2): EAGVAQSPRYKIIEKRQSVAFWCNPISGHATLYWYQQILGQGPKLLIQFQNNGVVDDSQLPKDRFSAERLKGVDSTLKIQPAKLEDSAVYLCASSMIAGLTGELFFGEGSRLTVL.

V and J are TRBV12-5 and TRBJ1-1; D is unresolved. V was trimmed by 3 bases and J by 0 bases, leaving 14 bases between them. Germline lookup yields CDR1 LGHNT and CDR2 FRNRAP. CDR3 length: 16 amino acids. The CDR3 sequence is CASGFGRRSMNTEAFF. DNA for the CDR3: TGTGCTAGTGGTTTTGGAAGACGGAGTATGAACACTGAAGCTTTCTTT.

The rearrangement uses TRBV7-2 and TRBJ1-1, with 7 bases identical to TRBD1. V lost 1 base to trimming and J lost 8 bases; unmatched junction nucleotides: 4. The CDR3 runs to 13 residues. Germline CDR1 and CDR2: SGHTA and FQGNSA. CDR3 coding DNA: TGTGCCAGCAGCTTAGACGCGGGACAGGAAGCTTTCTTT. Protein sequence: CASSLDAGQEAFF.

V and J are TRBV6-5 and TRBJ2-3, with D unresolved. Germline CDR1 reads MNHEY; CDR2 reads SVGAGI. This CDR3 is 14 amino acids long. Trimming took 6 bases from V and 1 from J, leaving 11 bases between them. For the CDR3, the DNA is TGTGCCAGCAGAACCTCAGGACGCACAGATACGCAGTATTTT. It specifies CASRTSGRTDTQYF.

This chain connects TRBV5-1 to TRBJ2-2; D is uncertain. Germline V gene data show CDR1 as SGHRS and CDR2 as YFSETQ. The CDR3 totals 16 residues. V was trimmed by 7 bases and J by 3 bases, leaving 19 bases between them. The CDR3 DNA reads as TGCGCCAGCGCACCCTACCCCGGACCCTACACCGGGGAGCTGTTTTTT. Translating it yields CASAPYPGPYTGELFF.

The chain has TRBV6-4 and TRBJ2-2, with no clear D. The CDR3 runs to 14 residues. Trimming removed 4 bases at V and 4 bases at J, with 10 bases between. Germline CDR1 is MRHNA and CDR2 is SNTAGT. CDR3 coding DNA: TGTGCCAGCAGTGCCTCTTACATCACCGGGGAGCTGTTTTTT. Its protein is CASSASYITGELFF.

This chain uses TRBV2 with TRBJ1-5, with TRBD1 matching over 9 bases. Germline CDR1 and CDR2: SNHLY and FYNNEI. The V and J ends lost 2 bases and 8 bases, in that order; junction bases with no gene match: 7. The CDR3 runs 15 residues. The CDR3 loop is CASSEQQGAGKPQHF. In nucleotides, the CDR3 is TGTGCCAGCAGTGAACAACAGGGGGCAGGAAAGCCCCAGCATTTT.

V and J are TRBV29-1 and TRBJ2-2, with D perhaps being TRBD1 or TRBD2 (5 bases each). V gave up 3 bases and J gave up 6 bases, with 11 bases separating them. In germline, CDR1 is SQVTM, CDR2 ANQGSEA. This CDR3 contains 13 residues. The CDR3 DNA sequence: TGCAGCGTTGATTGGGGGATCGCCGGGGAGCTGTTTTTT. Amino acid sequence: CSVDWGIAGELFF.

By share, this clone ranks as medium-sized. The chain couples TRBV30 to TRBJ1-1; 8 bases agree with TRBD1. CDR1 and CDR2 (germline): GTSNPN, SVGIG (reference sequence). This CDR3 has 13 amino acids. J lost 5 bases, V lost 4 bases, and 6 bases had no gene match. As DNA, the CDR3 is TGTGCCTGGACCTGGACAGGGAGGACTGAAGCTTTCTTT. Its protein product is CAWTWTGRTEAFF.

This chain links TRBV7-2 with TRBJ1-6; D remains unclear. CDR1 is SGHTA and CDR2 is FQGNSA in the germline V gene. The CDR3 runs 11 residues. Trimming shortened V by 3 bases and J by 12 bases, and 6 bases separated the two germline ends. CDR3 in amino acids: CASSLRGPLHF. DNA for the CDR3: TGTGCCAGCAGCTTGCGCGGACCCCTCCACTTT.

CDR3 sequence (DNA): TGCGCCAGCAGCTTGGAGGGGCGGGGACAGGGGGCCTCGTGGACCTTC. Amino acid sequence: CASSLEGRGQGASWTF. The chain has TRBV5-1 and TRBJ1-2; 12 bases are a match to TRBD1. Germline V gene lookup returns CDR1 SGHRS and CDR2 YFSETQ. Unmatched junction bases numbered 14, after V lost 0 bases and J lost 14 bases. This CDR3 has 16 amino acids.

The chain carries TRBV11-2 and TRBJ1-3; 7 bases are shared with TRBD1. CDR1 is SGHAT, CDR2 FQNNGV, per germline. The CDR3 is made up of 14 amino acids. Trimming at V came to 5 bases and at J to 11 bases, leaving 12 bases not matched to a gene. CDR3: CASSHVGQRFAIYF. CDR3 DNA sequence: TGTGCCAGCAGCCATGTGGGACAGAGATTCGCCATATATTTT.

The table lists this clone with a few counts. This chain uses TRBV6-5 with TRBJ1-4, with TRBD1 as a possible D gene (6 bases). The ends were cut back, 6 bases at V and 2 bases at J, with 13 bases in the middle. CDR1 and CDR2 from the germline V gene are MNHEY and SVGAGI. The CDR3 spans 15 residues. The DNA for the CDR3 is TGTGCCAGCAGGGACAGAGGAAATACTAATGAAAAACTGTTTTTT. This codes for CASRDRGNTNEKLFF.

The V gene is TRBV6-2 or TRBV6-3, the J gene TRBJ1-5; no definite D call. Germline lookup yields CDR1 MNHEY and CDR2 SVGEGT. This CDR3 contains 14 residues. Trimming left V 5 bases short and J 2 bases short, with 10 bases between. The CDR3 DNA is TGTGCCAGCAGTCCGTCTTTGGGCAATCAGCCCCAGCATTTT. This gives the protein CASSPSLGNQPQHF.

The rearrangement uses TRBV24-1 and TRBJ1-5; D ambiguous. The germline V and J ends were trimmed by 4 bases and 8 bases, with 14 bases remaining between them. The CDR3 is 14 amino acids. The germline CDR1 and CDR2 sequences are KGHDR and SFDVKD. CDR3 amino acids: CATSDPGMSKPQHF. The CDR3 DNA is TGTGCCACCAGTGACCCTGGGATGTCGAAGCCCCAGCATTTT.

This chain's CDR3 is CASTPRDRGSGANVLTF. In nucleotides, the CDR3 is TGTGCCAGTACCCCCCGGGACAGGGGATCTGGGGCCAACGTCCTGACTTTC. This chain joins TRBV19 and TRBJ2-6; the match to TRBD1 covers 10 bases. CDR3 length: 17 amino acids. J gave up 1 base and V 7 bases, and 7 bases lay outside the gene matches. CDR1 LNHDA and CDR2 SQIVND come from the germline V gene (reference sequence).

The rearrangement joins TRBV3-1 (or the pseudogene TRBV3-2) to TRBJ2-2; D perhaps matches TRBD1 (5 bases). From germline, CDR1 is LGHDT and CDR2 YNNKEL (reference sequence). The V and J ends lost 7 bases and 1 base respectively, with 19 bases between them. This CDR3 has 17 residues. The CDR3 is CASNFFSGLGNTGELFF. The CDR3 nucleotides read TGTGCCAGCAACTTTTTCTCAGGGTTGGGGAACACCGGGGAGCTGTTTTTT.

The chain employs TRBV6-2 or TRBV6-3 and TRBJ2-1; no definite D call. The V gene's germline CDR1 is MNHEY and CDR2 SVGEGT. The CDR3 consists of 13 residues. Trimming took off 3 bases at V and 4 bases at J, with 7 bases between the two ends. The CDR3 loop reads CASSYLEYNEQFF. DNA of the CDR3: TGTGCCAGCAGTTATTTGGAATACAATGAGCAGTTCTTC.